This passage covers 11 T cell receptor beta chains from one sample sequenced in a study of T cell repertoires in cytomegalovirus infection. TCRdb re-called the reads through MiXCR, storing one row per CDR3 protein. The top ten clones hold around 12% of a sample with about 310,000 distinct CDR3 sequences, 15% to 20% of them seen once. The material sequenced was PBMCs. The receptor set was obtained from a human donor in good health (CMV status not recorded). Some clones in this sample may be carry-over from other donors' samples.

This clonotype was observed at least ten times. This chain links TRBV7-2 with TRBJ2-7, with D maybe TRBD1 (6 bases). This CDR3 has 15 residues. Germline values: CDR1 SGHTA, CDR2 FQGNSA. Trimming cost V 5 bases and J 0 bases, with 14 bases left between them. The CDR3 DNA sequence: TGTGCCAGCAGCCCCGACAGGCCGAGCTCCTACGAGCAGTACTTC. Translating gives CASSPDRPSSYEQYF.

This clonotype was seen repeatedly, ten times or more. The V and J genes are TRBV7-2 and TRBJ2-5; 10 bases map to TRBD1. Germline loops: CDR1 SGHTA, CDR2 FQGNSA. V lost 1 base and J lost 1; bases outside the gene matches: 3. The CDR3 extends over 16 amino acids. The CDR3 DNA sequence: TGTGCCAGCAGCTTAGTGGACAGGGGGATCCAAGAGACCCAGTACTTC. Translating gives CASSLVDRGIQETQYF.

This clonotype was observed a handful of times. The V gene is TRBV7-9, the J gene TRBJ2-5, with D possibly matching TRBD2 (5 bases). The CDR3 contains 18 residues. The ends were cut back, 5 bases at V and 3 bases at J, with 25 bases in the middle. Germline V gene sequence: CDR1 SEHNR, CDR2 FQNEAQ (reference sequence). CDR3 protein: CASSPGLYQPSIKETQYF. In DNA form, the CDR3 reads TGTGCCAGCAGCCCCGGACTCTACCAACCGTCAATAAAAGAGACCCAGTACTTC.

This chain links TRBV7-2 with TRBJ1-1; no definite D call. This CDR3 spans 13 amino acids. CDR1 SGHTA and CDR2 FQGNSA come from the germline V gene. Trimming shortened V by 5 bases and J by 7 bases, and 14 bases separated the two germline ends. Here the CDR3 DNA reads TGTGCCAGCAGCGTAGTTACGGCTGGTGAAGCTTTCTTT. Translating it yields CASSVVTAGEAFF.

This clonotype has at least ten counts. The chain recombines TRBV7-9 with TRBJ2-1; 12 positions match TRBD2. There are 15 residues in the CDR3. CDR1 is SEHNR, CDR2 FQNEAQ, per germline (reference sequence). The ends lost 5 bases at V and 9 bases at J; junction bases unmatched: 8. This chain's CDR3 is CASSPHGLAGSEQFF. The CDR3 DNA is TGTGCCAGCAGCCCCCACGGACTAGCGGGGAGTGAGCAGTTCTTC.

This clonotype was observed a few times. The chain couples TRBV12-3 or TRBV12-4 to TRBJ2-1, with 13 nucleotides matching TRBD2. The J segment lost 0 bases and the V segment lost 0 bases, leaving 5 bases of the junction unmatched. The CDR3 has 19 residues. CDR3 sequence: CASSLAPGLAGSSYNEQFF. The CDR3 DNA sequence: TGTGCCAGCAGTTTAGCCCCGGGACTAGCGGGGAGCTCCTACAATGAGCAGTTCTTC.

This clonotype was recorded at least ten times. The genes are TRBV7-2 and TRBJ1-6; D remains unclear. The ends were cut back, 4 bases at V and 6 bases at J, with 13 bases in the middle. Per germline, CDR1 SGHTA and CDR2 FQGNSA. This CDR3 has 15 amino acids. The CDR3 spells CASSSRGGRNSPLHF. CDR3 coding DNA: TGTGCCAGCAGCTCCCGGGGAGGCCGTAATTCACCCCTCCACTTT.

At least ten counts were recorded for this clonotype. The chain carries TRBV7-6 and TRBJ2-5; D call uncertain. Between the trimmed V and J ends, which lost 3 bases and 0 bases, there was a span of 5 bases. Per the germline V gene, CDR1 is SGHVS and CDR2 is FNYEAQ. The CDR3 loop spans 13 amino acids. This CDR3 reads CASSFGYQETQYF. Here the CDR3 DNA reads TGTGCCAGCAGCTTTGGGTACCAAGAGACCCAGTACTTC. The variable domain in full, completed from reference TRBV7-6 and TRBJ2-5, reads GAGVSQSPRYKVTKRGQDVALRCDPISGHVSLYWYRQALGQGPEFLTYFNYEAQQDKSGLPNDRFSAERPEGSISTLTIQRTEQRDSAMYRCASSFGYQETQYFGPGTRLLVL.

The rearrangement links TRBV20-1 to TRBJ2-5; 11 bases are shared with TRBD2. The CDR3 runs 15 residues. In germline, CDR1 is DFQATT, CDR2 SNEGSKA (reference sequence). V lost 2 bases and J lost 4; bases outside the gene matches: 6. The CDR3 region is CSARYSGGVLETQYF. CDR3 nucleotides: TGCAGTGCTAGATATAGCGGGGGGGTACTAGAGACCCAGTACTTC.

In its sample, this clonotype was seen many times. This rearrangement joins TRBV7-2 to TRBJ1-2; tentatively, D is TRBD1 (6 bases). This CDR3 comprises 15 residues. CDR1 and CDR2 from the germline V gene are SGHTA and FQGNSA. V lost 2 bases to trimming and J lost 2 bases, with 12 bases between them. The DNA for the CDR3 is TGTGCCAGCAGCTTAAGTCGGGGGGCCAACTATGGCTACACCTTC. It codes for CASSLSRGANYGYTF.

CDR3 residues: CSARDLAVRAEAFF. CDR3 nucleotide sequence: TGCAGTGCTAGAGATTTAGCAGTTCGAGCTGAAGCTTTCTTT. This chain uses TRBV20-1 with TRBJ1-1; the D is unclear. The CDR3 has 14 residues. In germline, CDR1 is DFQATT, CDR2 SNEGSKA (reference sequence). Deletions cut 0 bases from V and 6 bases from J, with 14 bases between.